Detailed here is one TCR beta chain. These data originate in a study of Graves' ophthalmopathy and Graves' hyperthyroidism. V was pared by 1 base and J by 8 bases, with 16 bases between. CDR1 SGHRS and CDR2 YFSETQ come from the germline V gene. The CDR3 has 15 residues. RNA transcripts were the template, and TCR beta CDR3 regions were amplified from them. RT-PCR was first run with HTBI primers, then multiplex PCR in a second round. Using its own MiXCR run on the multiplex PCR reads, TCRdb lists one record per CDR3 protein. The sample lists about 15,000 distinct CDR3 sequences; approximately 53% were seen once.

The clonotype comes from a young woman with Graves' ophthalmopathy. The sequenced material came from peripheral blood. This chain joins TRBV5-1 and TRBJ2-1, with a weak D call TRBD1 (6 bases). The CDR3 DNA sequence: TGCGCCAGCAGCTTGAGCCCTACAGGGTTCGATGAGCAGTTCTTC. Its translation: CASSLSPTGFDEQFF.